This entry lists 30 T cell receptor beta chains sequenced from one sample in a study of blood T cell repertoires in COVID-19. Using immunoSEQ multiplex PCR, the repertoire was profiled, and TCRdb retains in-frame clones only, with some absent. This sample has about 220,000 clones; roughly 85% occur once, and the top ten carry approximately 2.3%. Sequencing was carried out using peripheral blood. Source of these receptors: a woman between 70 and 85 years old with COVID-19, enrolled during active disease.

The table lists this clone with a count of one. The chain carries TRBV7-3 and TRBJ2-1; 8 bases are a match to TRBD2. Germline V gene sequence: CDR1 SGHTA, CDR2 FQGTGA. This CDR3 contains 15 residues. The V gene end was trimmed by 4 bases and the J gene end by 0 bases; junction bases not matched to a gene: 2. The DNA for the CDR3 is TGTGCCAGCAGCTATAGCGGGACCTCCTACAATGAGCAGTTCTTC. Its translation is CASSYSGTSYNEQFF.

Comments on this clone: At one boundary the junction diverges from the germline segment, which might be a read error. This chain connects TRBV5-8 to TRBJ2-3; a possible D gene is TRBD2 (6 bases). The length of the CDR3 is 13 residues. Germline CDR1 SGHTS, CDR2 YDEGEE. The CDR3 spells CASSQTSRDTQYF. CDR3 coding DNA: TGTGCCAGCAGCCAAACTAGCAGAGATACGCAGTATTTT.

V and J are TRBV5-8 and TRBJ1-1, with D hard to call. CDR1 and CDR2 (germline): SGHTS, YDEGEE. The CDR3 extends over 14 amino acids. V lost 9 bases and J lost 3, with 18 bases in between. The CDR3 spells CATLRGIEDTEAFF. For the CDR3, the DNA is TGTGCCACCCTACGGGGAATTGAGGACACTGAAGCTTTCTTT.

This clone has only one observation. The rearrangement links TRBV28 to TRBJ1-2; 11 nucleotides align to TRBD1. CDR1 is MDHEN and CDR2 is SYDVKM in the germline V gene. This CDR3 has 14 residues. V gave up 5 bases and J gave up 7 bases; unmatched junction bases: 6. The CDR3 region is CASSPAGTGGGYTF. The CDR3 coding sequence is TGTGCCAGCAGTCCCGCCGGGACAGGGGGTGGCTACACCTTC.

The chain carries TRBV10-3 and TRBJ1-1; no clear D gene. Trimming took 1 base from V and 1 from J, leaving 7 bases between them. Looked up from germline, CDR1 is ENHRY and CDR2 is SYGVKD. This CDR3 comprises 14 residues. For the CDR3, the DNA is TGTGCCATCAGTGAGTGGGCGAGGAACACTGAAGCTTTCTTT. This gives the protein CAISEWARNTEAFF.

The CDR3 DNA reads TGTGCCAGCTCATCGGACATGAACACTGAAGCTTTCTTT. This encodes CASSSDMNTEAFF. The V gene is TRBV18, the J gene TRBJ1-1; TRBD1 might be the D (5 bases). The germline CDR1 and CDR2 sequences are KGHSH and LQKENI. The CDR3 has 13 amino acids. Trimming pared 5 bases from V and 0 bases from J, leaving 7 bases between.

This clone was found once. The chain couples TRBV7-3 to TRBJ2-1; 9 nucleotides match TRBD1. V lost 2 bases and J lost 1; bases outside the gene matches: 0. There are 15 residues in the CDR3. In germline, CDR1 is SGHTA, CDR2 FQGTGA. CDR3 in amino acids: CASSLDRGSYNEQFF. The CDR3 DNA reads as TGTGCCAGCAGCTTAGACAGGGGGTCCTACAATGAGCAGTTCTTC.

The gene calls are TRBV11-2 and TRBJ2-7, with a tentative D call TRBD2 (6 bases). The CDR3 runs 15 residues. V was pared by 4 bases and J by 2 bases, with 15 bases between. Looked up from germline, CDR1 is SGHAT and CDR2 is FQNNGV. For the CDR3, the DNA is TGTGCCAGCAGCTCCAGATTCGGGGGTACCTACGAGCAGTACTTC. This translates into CASSSRFGGTYEQYF.

The chain couples TRBV4-3 to TRBJ1-2, with 10 bases aligning to TRBD1. CDR3 length equals 17 residues. Losses at the gene ends were 0 bases for V and 5 bases for J; bases not matched to a gene: 9. Germline V gene sequence: CDR1 LGHNA, CDR2 YSLEER. CDR3 region: CASSQDVGGQGGYGYTF. In DNA, the CDR3 is TGCGCCAGCAGCCAAGATGTCGGCGGACAGGGGGGTTATGGCTACACCTTC.

V usage is TRBV7-6 and J usage is TRBJ2-7, with D uncertain. The V and J ends lost 1 base and 7 bases respectively, with 20 bases between them. Germline CDR1 is SGHVS and CDR2 is FNYEAQ. CDR3 length equals 16 residues. The CDR3, as DNA: TGTGCCAGCAGCTTAGGCCCCCAGACATCATCCAGAGAGCAGTACTTC. Translation gives CASSLGPQTSSREQYF.

V gene TRBV19 combines with J gene TRBJ2-7, with D possibly matching TRBD2 (5 bases). There are 13 residues in the CDR3. V was clipped by 5 bases and J by 7 bases, with 15 bases between them. Per the germline V gene, CDR1 is LNHDA and CDR2 is SQIVND (reference sequence). The CDR3 sequence is CASSRGPPGEQYF. In DNA form, the CDR3 reads TGTGCCAGTAGTCGAGGACCCCCGGGGGAGCAGTACTTC. The full variable domain, completed using reference TRBV19 and TRBJ2-7, is DGGITQSPKYLFRKEGQNVTLSCEQNLNHDAMYWYRQDPGQGLRLIYYSQIVNDFQKGDIAEGYSVSREKKESFPLTVTSAQKNPTAFYLCASSRGPPGEQYFGPGTRLTVT.

The chain links TRBV19 to TRBJ2-7, with D tentatively TRBD1 (5 bases). V was shortened by 6 bases and J by 0 bases, with 15 bases between the two germline ends. Germline CDR1 reads LNHDA; CDR2 reads SQIVND (reference sequence). The CDR3 has 15 amino acids. The CDR3 spells CASSLYRLPSYEQYF. In DNA, the CDR3 is TGTGCCAGTAGCTTGTACAGGTTACCCTCCTACGAGCAGTACTTC. Combining the CDR3 with reference TRBV19 and TRBJ2-7 gives the whole variable domain DGGITQSPKYLFRKEGQNVTLSCEQNLNHDAMYWYRQDPGQGLRLIYYSQIVNDFQKGDIAEGYSVSREKKESFPLTVTSAQKNPTAFYLCASSLYRLPSYEQYFGPGTRLTVT.

The genes are TRBV10-3 and TRBJ1-2; D not certain. The germline gives CDR1 ENHRY, CDR2 SYGVKD. V shed 0 bases and J shed 8 bases, with 13 bases lying between them. The CDR3 extends over 14 amino acids. The CDR3 is CAISESRQARGYTF. The CDR3 nucleotides are TGTGCCATCAGTGAGTCAAGGCAGGCTCGGGGCTACACCTTC.

V gene TRBV7-2 combines with J gene TRBJ2-7; 11 bases are a match to TRBD1. Germline lookup yields CDR1 SGHTA and CDR2 FQGNSA. CDR3 length: 15 residues. V gave up 4 bases and J gave up 7 bases; unmatched junction bases: 9. The CDR3 loop reads CASSSPDRGPREQYF. The CDR3 nucleotides are TGTGCCAGCAGCTCACCGGACAGGGGGCCGCGGGAGCAGTACTTC.

The chain employs TRBV10-3 and TRBJ1-2; D perhaps matches TRBD1 (6 bases). Trimming left V 4 bases short and J 8 bases short, with 14 bases between. Germline CDR1 and CDR2: ENHRY and SYGVKD. This CDR3 region has 13 residues. The CDR3 loop is CAISVTAQGGYTF. The CDR3 DNA reads TGTGCCATCAGTGTGACAGCCCAGGGGGGCTACACCTTC.

The chain recombines TRBV7-8 with TRBJ1-1; D might be TRBD1 (6 bases). V was cut by 1 base and J by 1 base, with 19 bases left in between. The CDR3 is made up of 18 amino acids. CDR1 and CDR2 from the germline V gene are SGHVS and FQNEAQ. This CDR3 reads CASSLVLTGLVGNTEAFF. The CDR3 DNA sequence: TGTGCCAGCAGCTTAGTCCTGACAGGCTTAGTAGGGAACACTGAAGCTTTCTTT.

This chain connects TRBV5-4 to TRBJ2-1, with a tentative D call TRBD2 (5 bases). CDR1 and CDR2 (germline): SGHNT, YYREEE (reference sequence). There are 15 residues in the CDR3. V dropped 2 bases and J dropped 0 bases, with 9 bases sitting between them. As DNA, the CDR3 is TGTGCCAGCAGCTTTGTTGGGAGCTCCTACAATGAGCAGTTCTTC. Residues: CASSFVGSSYNEQFF.

The chain is built from TRBV2 and TRBJ2-5; D possibly corresponds to TRBD1 (5 bases). Germline CDR1 is SNHLY and CDR2 is FYNNEI. The CDR3 has 15 residues. V lost 7 bases to trimming and J lost 5 bases, with 20 bases between them. The CDR3 region has the DNA TGTGCCAGCACTACGCTTAGGGGCATGGGGGAGACCCAGTACTTC. It encodes CASTTLRGMGETQYF.

The chain has TRBV6-2 or TRBV6-3 and TRBJ1-1; D might be TRBD1 (6 bases). Germline loops: CDR1 MNHEY, CDR2 SVGEGT. CDR3 length equals 13 residues. V was pared by 6 bases and J by 1 base, with 9 bases between. In nucleotides, the CDR3 is TGTGCCAGCAGCAAGACAGGGAACACTGAAGCTTTCTTT. As protein: CASSKTGNTEAFF.

This clone was counted only a few times. V usage is TRBV4-1 and J usage is TRBJ1-4; a possible D gene is TRBD1 (6 bases). The CDR3 has 16 amino acids. V shed 0 bases and J shed 5 bases, with 13 bases lying between them. Germline V gene lookup returns CDR1 MGHRA and CDR2 YSYEKL. CDR3 in DNA: TGCGCCAGCAGCCAAGAACCAGGGGATGGGAATGAAAAACTGTTTTTT. Its protein is CASSQEPGDGNEKLFF.

This clone turned up a few times. The V gene is TRBV4-3, the J gene TRBJ2-1; D not resolved. The CDR3 sequence is 14 residues long. The germline V gene encodes CDR1 LGHNA and CDR2 YSLEER. Trimming took 2 bases from V and 5 from J, leaving 10 bases between them. Here the CDR3 reads CASSQFGGHNEQFF. CDR3 nucleotide sequence: TGCGCCAGCAGCCAATTCGGTGGTCACAATGAGCAGTTCTTC.

The chain is built from TRBV6-1 and TRBJ1-2, with D tentatively TRBD1 (5 bases). V was pared by 1 base and J by 6 bases, with 12 bases between. Germline V gives CDR1 MNHNS, CDR2 SASEGT. The CDR3 sequence is 14 residues long. Written as DNA, the CDR3 is TGTGCCAGCAGTGAAGGGCAGGGTAAAGATGGCTACACCTTC. It is translated as CASSEGQGKDGYTF.

This clone was counted only a few times. The chain employs TRBV11-2 and TRBJ2-7, with 11 positions matching TRBD1. J gave up 6 bases and V 6 bases, and 4 bases lay outside the gene matches. The germline V gene encodes CDR1 SGHAT and CDR2 FQNNGV. The CDR3 contains 13 residues. The CDR3: CASRAGTGGEQYF. The CDR3 region has the DNA TGTGCCAGCAGGGCAGGGACAGGGGGCGAGCAGTACTTC.

The rearrangement links TRBV9 to TRBJ2-2; TRBD1 matches 10 bases. The germline V gene has CDR1 SGDLS and CDR2 YYNGEE. The CDR3 is made up of 16 amino acids. The ends lost 4 bases at V and 6 bases at J; junction bases unmatched: 9. The CDR3 loop is CASSRQGALGPGELFF. The CDR3, as DNA: TGTGCCAGCAGCCGACAGGGGGCGCTTGGTCCCGGGGAGCTGTTTTTT.

The chain has TRBV5-1 and TRBJ2-1; 12 positions match TRBD2. The trim removed 4 bases at V and 3 bases at J, leaving 14 bases unmatched. The germline gives CDR1 SGHRS, CDR2 YFSETQ. CDR3 length: 19 residues. CDR3 in DNA: TGCGCCAGCAGCCAGACTAGCGGGGGCCTGCCTTTTTACTACAATGAGCAGTTCTTC. As protein: CASSQTSGGLPFYYNEQFF.

The rearrangement uses TRBV4-3 and TRBJ1-2; D is possibly TRBD1 (5 bases). Trimming pared 0 bases from V and 4 bases from J, leaving 12 bases between. Germline values: CDR1 LGHNA, CDR2 YSLEER. The CDR3 spans 15 residues. In DNA form, the CDR3 reads TGCGCCAGCAGCCAAGATGATGGGGGAGGCTATGGCTACACCTTC. It translates to CASSQDDGGGYGYTF.

The chain has TRBV5-4 and TRBJ2-7, with D perhaps matching TRBD1 (5 bases). V was pared by 9 bases and J by 2 bases, with 12 bases between. The CDR3 loop spans 12 amino acids. Germline CDR1 is SGHNT and CDR2 is YYREEE (reference sequence). The CDR3 region has the DNA TGTGCCACAGGGCAGGTACCCTACGAGCAGTACTTC. It codes for CATGQVPYEQYF.

V gene TRBV24-1 combines with J gene TRBJ2-2; 8 bases fit TRBD2. Germline CDR1 reads KGHDR; CDR2 reads SFDVKD. Trimming took 4 bases from V and 7 from J; bases not matched to a gene: 10. CDR3 length: 16 residues. The CDR3: CATSDFSGERLGELFF. CDR3 DNA: TGTGCCACCAGTGACTTTAGCGGGGAGCGACTCGGGGAGCTGTTTTTT.

The V call is TRBV6-2 or TRBV6-3, the J call TRBJ1-1; D is possibly TRBD1 (5 bases). The ends were cut back, 4 bases at V and 4 bases at J, with 10 bases in the middle. Germline-derived CDR1 and CDR2 are MNHEY and SVGEGT. CDR3 length: 13 amino acids. The CDR3 loop reads CASSWEGITEAFF. The CDR3 nucleotides are TGTGCCAGCAGTTGGGAGGGGATCACTGAAGCTTTCTTT.

The chain joins TRBV19 to TRBJ1-5, with D maybe TRBD1 (6 bases). V gave up 5 bases and J gave up 2 bases, with 7 bases separating them. In germline, CDR1 is LNHDA, CDR2 SQIVND (reference sequence). The CDR3 loop spans 13 amino acids. CDR3 in amino acids: CASSGGRNQPQHF. DNA of the CDR3: TGTGCCAGTAGTGGGGGCCGCAATCAGCCCCAGCATTTT.